Listed below are T cell receptor beta chains from one sample, sequenced in a study of shared clonotypes between healthy human individuals. TCRdb keeps only in-frame clones here, not all; method: immunoSEQ multiplex PCR. There are approximately 2.5 million clones in the sample; 85% to 95% occur only once, and more than 0.12% lies in the top ten. The source material was naive CD4+ T cells sorted from blood. The receptors here all came from a man aged 18-30 years in good health. CDR3s include the opening cysteine and the closing phenylalanine or tryptophan. The order of the fields is clone size, J gene, D gene, V gene, CDR3 DNA, CDR3 protein. The D gene is left open where the match is weak. Where a row states a size, it is once, few, many or the class of an expanded clone; other rows omit it.

-	TRBJ2-3	TRBD2	TRBV9	TGTGCCAGCAATGGGGGGACTAGAGGGTCCTTCACGCAGTATTTT	CASNGGTRGSFTQYF
-	TRBJ2-3	-	TRBV25-1	TGTGCCAGCAGGGGGAGCACAGATACGCAGTATTTT	CASRGSTDTQYF
few	TRBJ1-1	-	TRBV6-6	TGTGCCAGCAACAACCCCAGGAACACTGAAGCTTTCTTT	CASNNPRNTEAFF
-	TRBJ2-2	-	TRBV19	TGTGCCAGTAGTATGAGGGGCGGGGAGCTGTTTTTT	CASSMRGGELFF
-	TRBJ1-1	-	TRBV5-1	TGCGCCAGCAGCTTGGCCGCAGGGAACACTGAAGCTTTCTTT	CASSLAAGNTEAFF
-	TRBJ1-1	-	TRBV28	TGTGCCAGCAGTTTAGACAGCCGTCCTGAAGCTTTCTTT	CASSLDSRPEAFF
-	TRBJ2-7	-	TRBV28	TGTGCCAGCAGTAGCCCGGGCAGGGTCGAGCAGTACTTC	CASSSPGRVEQYF
-	TRBJ1-1	-	TRBV6-5	TGTGCCAGCAGTCGGGGAGCCGACACTCTCGAAGCTTTCTTT	CASSRGADTLEAFF
few	TRBJ1-1	-	TRBV29-1	TGCAGCGTTGTTGGGGGGTCGGGGAACACTGAAGCTTTCTTT	CSVVGGSGNTEAFF
-	TRBJ2-2	-	TRBV5-4	TGTGCCAGCAGCTTGCCCTCCGGGGAGCTGTTTTTT	CASSLPSGELFF
-	TRBJ2-7	-	TRBV30	TGTGCCTGGAGTGTAGGGCAGGATGAGCAGTACTTC	CAWSVGQDEQYF
-	TRBJ2-7	-	TRBV7-8	TGTGCCAGCACTCGGGGGCAGTCCTACGAGCAGTACTTC	CASTRGQSYEQYF
-	TRBJ2-7	-	TRBV7-8	TGTGCCAGCAGCTTAGAGTTTACCGCTGGATCCTACGAGCAGTACTTC	CASSLEFTAGSYEQYF
-	TRBJ1-1	-	TRBV10-3	TGTGCCACTGGACCGGGGTTGCCCACTGAAGCTTTCTTT	CATGPGLPTEAFF
-	TRBJ1-5	-	TRBV19	TGTGCCAGTATCCTCTCGGGAGGAAGCCGCAATCAGCCCCAGCATTTT	CASILSGGSRNQPQHF
-	TRBJ2-5	-	TRBV9	TGTGCCAGCAGCGTAGGAGGGGCAGGGCAAGAGACCCAGTACTTC	CASSVGGAGQETQYF
-	TRBJ1-2	-	TRBV7-8	TGTGCCAGCAGCGCGGGACCCGGGGACTATGGCTACACCTTC	CASSAGPGDYGYTF
-	TRBJ2-3	-	TRBV28	TGTGCCAGCAGTTTATTCACACCAACCGTCGATACGCAGTATTTT	CASSLFTPTVDTQYF
few	TRBJ1-1	-	TRBV29-1	TGCAGCCTTCGGAGAGGAAACACTGAAGCTTTCTTT	CSLRRGNTEAFF
once	TRBJ1-6	-	TRBV7-2	TGTGCCAGCAGCTTCCAGGGATACAATTCACCCCTCCACTTT	CASSFQGYNSPLHF
-	TRBJ2-2	-	TRBV19	TGTGCCAGTAAGGGCGTTAGGACTGTCAACACCGGGGAGCTGTTTTTT	CASKGVRTVNTGELFF
-	TRBJ2-1	-	TRBV14	TGTGCCAGCAGCCGCGCCGGGTACTACAATGAGCAGTTCTTC	CASSRAGYYNEQFF
-	TRBJ1-5	TRBD1	TRBV2	TGTGCCAGCAGGCGGGTCCAGGGGGTTCGTGATCAGCCCCAGCATTTT	CASRRVQGVRDQPQHF
-	TRBJ1-1	TRBD1	TRBV4-2	TGTGCCAGCAGAACAGGGGTTGGGGACACTGAAGCTTTCTTT	CASRTGVGDTEAFF
-	TRBJ2-3	-	TRBV7-2	TGTGCCAGCAGCCCCGGGACTCGCACAGATACGCAGTATTTT	CASSPGTRTDTQYF
-	TRBJ2-6	TRBD2	TRBV7-3	TGTGCCAGCAGCGGAGGACTAGCGGGGACTGTATCTGGGGCCAACGTCCTGACTTTC	CASSGGLAGTVSGANVLTF
-	TRBJ2-3	-	TRBV21-1	TGTGCCAGCCTGAATGGGTCTAGCAGTGGCACAGATACGCAGTATTTT	CASLNGSSSGTDTQYF
-	TRBJ1-5	-	TRBV21-1	TGTGCCAGCAGCGACCCGAACCGAAGGACAGGGGAAGGAAGGTGGAGCAATCAGCCCCAGCATTTT	CASSDPNRRTGEGRWSNQPQHF
-	TRBJ2-1	TRBD2	TRBV6-6	TGTGCCAGCGGACTAGCGGGAACCTACAATGAGCAGTTCTTC	CASGLAGTYNEQFF
-	TRBJ2-7	TRBD1	TRBV19	TGTGCCAGTCACGGAGGGACAGGGACCTACGAGCAGTACTTC	CASHGGTGTYEQYF
-	TRBJ1-1	-	TRBV13	TGTGCCAGCAGCAAGAACAGGGTTGGAACTGAAGCTTTCTTT	CASSKNRVGTEAFF
-	TRBJ2-2	-	TRBV5-1	TGCGCCAGCAGCCTGATCGGACAGACCGGGGAGCTGTTTTTT	CASSLIGQTGELFF
-	TRBJ1-3	-	TRBV7-2	TGTGCCAGCAGCTTAGAGGGTGCGGAGGGAAACACCATATATTTT	CASSLEGAEGNTIYF
-	TRBJ2-7	-	TRBV7-2	TGTGCCAGCAGCTTAGCCCGTGCAGGGAATGATGGCTACGAGCAGTACTTC	CASSLARAGNDGYEQYF
-	TRBJ2-7	-	TRBV6-5	TGTGCCAGCAGTTACTCGGCTGGAGGGGAGCAGTACTTC	CASSYSAGGEQYF
-	TRBJ1-3	TRBD1	TRBV7-3	TGTGCCAGCAGCGGAGGGGACAGGAGCTCTGGAAACACCATATATTTT	CASSGGDRSSGNTIYF
-	TRBJ2-7	TRBD1	TRBV6-5	TGTGCCAGCAGTTCCCAGAACAGGGGCCCCTACGAGCAGTACTTC	CASSSQNRGPYEQYF